A single sample gave rise to the 13 T cell receptor beta chains below, sequenced in a study of T-cell memory formation after mild COVID-19. TCRdb fed the 5' RACE reads into MiXCR, producing one record per CDR3 protein. The table records 310,000 or so distinct CDR3 sequences, approximately 15% of them present only once. Sequencing used PBMCs or a T cell subset sorted from them (not recorded which). The receptors were sampled from a young man who had mild COVID-19 (a few samples of this study predate the infection). Cell type and time point are not known.

This chain connects TRBV5-1 to TRBJ2-2; D remains unclear. V gave up 4 bases and J gave up 0 bases, with 7 bases separating them. Germline CDR1 reads SGHRS; CDR2 reads YFSETQ. The CDR3 runs 14 residues. This CDR3 is CASSLTSNTGELFF. In nucleotides, the CDR3 is TGCGCCAGCAGCCTTACTTCGAACACCGGGGAGCTGTTTTTT.

This clonotype was recorded a few times. This CDR3 reads CAISQQGSYEQYV. The CDR3, as DNA: TGTGCCATCAGTCAACAGGGTTCTTACGAGCAGTACGTC. The V gene is TRBV10-3, the J gene TRBJ2-7; a possible D gene is TRBD1 (6 bases). This CDR3 comprises 13 residues. The V end was cut by 5 bases, the J end by 4 bases, with 12 bases between. Germline values: CDR1 ENHRY, CDR2 SYGVKD.

V and J are TRBV28 and TRBJ2-3, with TRBD2 matching 14 bases. The germline gives CDR1 MDHEN, CDR2 SYDVKM. The V gene end was trimmed by 4 bases and the J gene end by 2 bases; junction bases not matched to a gene: 5. The CDR3 is made up of 17 amino acids. CDR3 protein: CASSSGTSGGHTDTQYF. The DNA for the CDR3 is TGTGCCAGCAGTTCCGGGACTAGCGGGGGACACACAGATACGCAGTATTTT.

The gene calls are TRBV20-1 and TRBJ2-5; D uncertain. Germline loops: CDR1 DFQATT, CDR2 SNEGSKA (reference sequence). V shed 5 bases and J shed 1 base, with 17 bases lying between them. The CDR3 is 15 residues long. The CDR3 bases are TGCAGTGCTCCCCCCCTCTCCGGGCTCCAAGAGACCCAGTACTTC. The encoded protein is CSAPPLSGLQETQYF.

This clonotype was found a few times. The rearrangement uses TRBV9 and TRBJ2-5, with unresolved D. Germline CDR1 SGDLS, CDR2 YYNGEE. Trimming removed 0 bases from V and 0 bases from J, with 9 bases in between. The CDR3 has 15 amino acids. The CDR3 sequence: CASSVEGQDQETQYF. CDR3 bases: TGTGCCAGCAGCGTAGAGGGCCAGGACCAAGAGACCCAGTACTTC.

CDR3: CASSLGQGAAQPQHF. DNA of the CDR3: TGTGCCAGCAGTTTAGGGCAGGGGGCGGCTCAGCCCCAGCATTTT. This chain links TRBV27 with TRBJ1-5; TRBD1 matches 8 bases. The germline CDR1 and CDR2 sequences are MNHEY and SMNVEV (reference sequence). The ends lost 2 bases at V and 6 bases at J; junction bases unmatched: 6. CDR3 length equals 15 residues.

This clonotype was found a few times. This chain connects TRBV9 to TRBJ2-7, with a tentative D call TRBD1 (5 bases). CDR1 SGDLS and CDR2 YYNGEE come from the germline V gene. V lost 2 bases and J lost 4, with 10 bases in between. The CDR3 spans 13 residues. The CDR3 here is CASSVAQDYEQYF. The DNA for the CDR3 is TGTGCCAGCAGCGTCGCACAGGATTACGAGCAGTACTTC. The variable domain in full, with the rest retrieved from reference TRBV9 and TRBJ2-7, is DSGVTQTPKHLITATGQRVTLRCSPRSGDLSVYWYQQSLDQGLQFLIQYYNGEERAKGNILERFSAQQFPDLHSELNLSSLELGDSALYFCASSVAQDYEQYFGPGTRLTVT.

This clonotype was found a few times. The rearrangement joins TRBV6-2 or TRBV6-3 to TRBJ1-1; D is possibly TRBD1 (6 bases). The V end lost 2 bases, the J end lost 6 bases, and 16 bases lay between the germline ends. In germline, CDR1 is MNHEY, CDR2 SVGEGT. This CDR3 has 15 residues. The CDR3 is CASSYHRQDLAEAFF. DNA of the CDR3: TGTGCCAGCAGTTACCACCGACAGGACCTGGCTGAAGCTTTCTTT.

This clonotype was seen a single time. V usage is TRBV12-3 or TRBV12-4 and J usage is TRBJ1-1; D may be TRBD1 (6 bases). V gave up 6 bases and J gave up 5 bases, with 13 bases separating them. CDR3 size: 13 residues. The CDR3 region has the DNA TGTGCCAGCAGAGGACAGCGAGGTACTGAAGCTTTCTTT. It encodes CASRGQRGTEAFF.

This clonotype was recorded at least ten times. The rearrangement uses TRBV12-3 or TRBV12-4 and TRBJ2-2; D possibly uses TRBD1 or TRBD2 (5 bases each). This CDR3 contains 13 residues. The germline V and J ends were trimmed by 5 bases and 7 bases, with 11 bases remaining between them. The CDR3: CASSLRDGGELFF. In DNA form, the CDR3 reads TGTGCCAGCAGTCTCCGGGACGGCGGGGAGCTGTTTTTT.

The chain uses TRBV15 and TRBJ2-3; 10 bases are shared with TRBD2. This CDR3 is built from 19 residues. From germline, CDR1 is LNHNV and CDR2 YYDKDF (reference sequence). V shed 0 bases, J shed 0 bases, and the junction held 9 bases outside the gene matches. DNA of the CDR3: TGTGCCACCAGCAGAGATCAGGAGCGGGGGGGCCGGAGCACAGATACGCAGTATTTT. It translates to CATSRDQERGGRSTDTQYF.

There are a few counts of this clonotype. V is TRBV3-1 and J is TRBJ2-1, with TRBD1 matching over 7 bases. The V gene's germline CDR1 is LGHDT and CDR2 YNNKEL (reference sequence). Trimming removed 1 base from V and 6 bases from J; junction bases left unmatched: 3. CDR3 length: 14 residues. Written as DNA, the CDR3 is TGTGCCAGCAGCCAAGGACAGGGTATCAATGAGCAGTTCTTC. Translation gives CASSQGQGINEQFF.

The genes are TRBV9 and TRBJ1-1; no clear D. Per germline, CDR1 SGDLS and CDR2 YYNGEE. The V gene lost 4 bases and the J gene lost 4 bases, with 17 bases spanning the gap. CDR3 length: 15 amino acids. The CDR3, as DNA: TGTGCCAGCAGCTCCGGCCCGGGTTGGGGCACTGAAGCTTTCTTT. It is translated as CASSSGPGWGTEAFF.